The sequence of this T cell receptor (beta chain) was determined in a study of graft-versus-host responses after intestinal transplantation. The junction had 0 bases not matched to a gene; V was cut back by 1 base and J by 0 bases. This CDR3 has 15 residues. CDR1 is SGHAT and CDR2 is FQNNGV in the germline V gene. Study-wide results and limits: GvH clones appeared in recipient marrow, some first in ileum or blood.

Clones were read by immunoSEQ multiplex PCR, and TCRdb kept only the in-frame ones, dropping some. The repertoire includes 100,000 or so clones, approximately 84% of them detected once, and over 0.95% sits in the top ten. With respect to this clone: The antigen is not known.

Sequenced here: unstimulated CD4+ T cells sorted from spleen or lymph node cells, sampled before transplant. The receptor was derived from a human donor who was the organ donor for an intestinal transplant. V usage is TRBV11-2 and J usage is TRBJ2-1; TRBD2 agrees at 7 bases. The CDR3 region has the DNA TGTGCCAGCAGCTTAGCGGGGGGCTCCTACAATGAGCAGTTCTTC. It is translated as CASSLAGGSYNEQFF.